Each of the 12 T cell receptor beta chains below was sequenced from the same sample in a study of cytotoxic CD8 clonotypes in ibrutinib-treated CLL. Clones were read by immunoSEQ multiplex PCR, and TCRdb kept only the in-frame ones, dropping some. The table shows some 290,000 clones, with just under 80% occurring only once. Sequenced material: PBMCs, taken before ibrutinib treatment. The receptors were sampled from a human donor with chronic lymphocytic leukemia.

The chain carries TRBV5-6 and TRBJ2-7; a possible D gene is TRBD1 (6 bases). The V gene lost 4 bases and the J gene lost 9 bases, with 14 bases spanning the gap. CDR3 size: 12 residues. The germline V gene has CDR1 SGHDT and CDR2 YYEEEE. In DNA form, the CDR3 reads TGTGCCAGCAGCCTCCGGGACACCCTGCAGTACTTC. Translating gives CASSLRDTLQYF.

This rearrangement joins TRBV9 to TRBJ1-5, with TRBD1 matching over 7 bases. Germline CDR1 reads SGDLS; CDR2 reads YYNGEE. V was pared by 4 bases and J by 10 bases, with 11 bases of the junction left unmatched. The CDR3 contains 14 residues. The CDR3 DNA sequence: TGTGCCAGCAGCCCTGGGGAGGGGGCCTTCCCCCAGCATTTT. Residues: CASSPGEGAFPQHF.

The V call is TRBV4-2, the J call TRBJ2-7; tentative D call: TRBD1 (5 bases). The V gene lost 0 bases and the J gene lost 4 bases, with 16 bases spanning the gap. CDR3 length equals 16 residues. Germline CDR1 and CDR2: LGHNA and YNFKEQ. The CDR3 region has the DNA TGTGCCAGCAGCCAAGATCTAGTCCAGGGAAATTACGAGCAGTACTTC. As protein: CASSQDLVQGNYEQYF.

Here the CDR3 reads CSVEVEDRANTEAFF. The CDR3 DNA is TGCAGCGTTGAAGTCGAGGACAGGGCCAACACTGAAGCTTTCTTT. This rearrangement joins TRBV29-1 to TRBJ1-1; 8 nucleotides agree with TRBD1. The CDR3 contains 15 residues. With 1 base clipped from V and 2 bases from J, the junction kept 6 bases outside the gene matches. CDR1 SQVTM and CDR2 ANQGSEA come from the germline V gene.

The chain uses TRBV7-6 and TRBJ2-7; TRBD2 is a possible D gene (5 bases). CDR3 length equals 17 residues. Trimming pared 5 bases from V and 2 bases from J, leaving 22 bases between. Germline V lookup: CDR1 SGHVS, CDR2 FNYEAQ. CDR3 DNA: TGTGCCAGCAGCCCAGACTATTGGAAGCGGAAGGCCTACGAGCAGTACTTC. It encodes CASSPDYWKRKAYEQYF.

This chain links TRBV10-3 with TRBJ2-7; 11 nucleotides agree with TRBD2. V lost 8 bases to trimming and J lost 2 bases; unmatched junction nucleotides: 8. This CDR3 is 15 amino acids long. Germline CDR1 is ENHRY and CDR2 is SYGVKD. Written as DNA, the CDR3 is TGTGCCATCTCCGCGGGGACTAGCGGACCCTACGAGCAGTACTTC. It codes for CAISAGTSGPYEQYF.

This chain links TRBV5-1 with TRBJ2-2, with D perhaps TRBD1 (6 bases). Between the trimmed V and J ends, which lost 4 bases and 3 bases, there was a span of 13 bases. Germline loops: CDR1 SGHRS, CDR2 YFSETQ. The CDR3 runs 15 residues. The CDR3 DNA reads as TGCGCCAGCAGCCGAGGACAGTTGGACACCGGGGAGCTGTTTTTT. Amino acids: CASSRGQLDTGELFF.

The J gene is TRBJ2-7, the V gene TRBV27, with TRBD2 matching over 8 bases. Trimming cost V 0 bases and J 1 base; bases outside gene matches: 5. The CDR3 is 16 residues long. Germline assignment: CDR1 MNHEY and CDR2 SMNVEV (reference sequence). The CDR3 nucleotides read TGTGCCAGCAGTTTATCGTGGGGACTAGTATCCTACGAGCAGTACTTC. It encodes CASSLSWGLVSYEQYF.

The genes are TRBV30 and TRBJ2-3; 7 positions match TRBD2. V gave up 3 bases and J gave up 3 bases; unmatched junction bases: 6. This CDR3 spans 14 amino acids. CDR1 is GTSNPN and CDR2 is SVGIG in the germline V gene (reference sequence). As DNA, the CDR3 is TGTGCCTGGAGGGGAGGGCTAGTAACAGATACGCAGTATTTT. Translated, it gives CAWRGGLVTDTQYF.

The gene calls are TRBV5-1 and TRBJ1-2, with 8 positions matching TRBD1. Trimming removed 4 bases from V and 4 bases from J; junction bases left unmatched: 9. This CDR3 is 15 amino acids long. Per germline, CDR1 SGHRS and CDR2 YFSETQ. CDR3 DNA: TGCGCCAGCAGCCCCTCAGGGGGCTCGGCCTATGGCTACACCTTC. The encoded protein is CASSPSGGSAYGYTF.

This clone came up once. The CDR3 protein is CASRSSRESLTDTQYF. The CDR3 DNA reads as TGCGCCAGCAGGAGCTCGCGGGAGTCTCTCACAGATACGCAGTATTTT. This chain links TRBV10-2 with TRBJ2-3; TRBD2 agrees at 7 bases. V trimming: 6 bases; J trimming: 2 bases; junction bases outside the gene matches: 11. Germline V gene data show CDR1 as WSHSY and CDR2 as SAAADI. The CDR3 consists of 16 residues.

V usage is TRBV7-9 and J usage is TRBJ2-7; 15 bases fit TRBD2. V gave up 5 bases and J gave up 13 bases; unmatched junction bases: 6. Per the germline V gene, CDR1 is SEHNR and CDR2 is FQNEAQ (reference sequence). This CDR3 spans 13 amino acids. CDR3 sequence reads: CASSPGTSGRYYF. CDR3 nucleotides: TGTGCCAGCAGCCCCGGGACTAGCGGGAGGTACTACTTC. Complete variable domain (other parts from reference TRBV7-9 and TRBJ2-7): DTGVSQNPRHKITKRGQNVTFRCDPISEHNRLYWYRQTLGQGPEFLTYFQNEAQLEKSRLLSDRFSAERPKGSFSTLEIQRTEQGDSAMYLCASSPGTSGRYYFGPGTRLTVT.